The 14 T cell receptor beta chains in this list originate from one sample, sequenced in a study of T-cell reconstitution after alpha-beta-depleted transplantation in children. Unique molecular identifiers were incorporated into the prepared TCRbeta library. TCRdb independently ran MiXCR on the PCR reads; one entry per CDR3 protein. The data contain about 540,000 distinct CDR3 sequences, roughly 18% of them seen just once; the ten biggest clones take up 2.5% to 3.5%. The material was PBMCs from the stem cell graft donor, obtained from the stem cell graft. The receptors here all came from a human donor who donated a stem cell graft to a child with acute lymphoblastic leukemia.

This clonotype appeared a few times. V and J are TRBV29-1 and TRBJ2-7; 9 bases are shared with TRBD1. Losses at the gene ends were 4 bases for V and 5 bases for J; bases not matched to a gene: 3. The germline V gene has CDR1 SQVTM and CDR2 ANQGSEA. CDR3 size: 12 residues. The CDR3 sequence is CSVAGQGHEQYF. The DNA of the CDR3 is TGCAGCGTTGCGGGACAGGGTCACGAGCAGTACTTC.

This chain uses TRBV14 with TRBJ2-7, with a possible D match to TRBD2 (6 bases). Trimming pared 4 bases from V and 7 bases from J, leaving 17 bases between. The germline V gene has CDR1 SGHDN and CDR2 FVKESK. The CDR3 is 14 amino acids. The CDR3 sequence is CASSPTGDFREQYF. In DNA form, the CDR3 reads TGTGCCAGCAGCCCGACCGGGGACTTCAGGGAGCAGTACTTC.

This rearrangement joins TRBV3-1 to TRBJ1-5, with 7 bases lining up with TRBD1. Germline assignment: CDR1 LGHDT and CDR2 YNNKEL (reference sequence). This CDR3 has 20 residues. The ends lost 2 bases at V and 8 bases at J; junction bases unmatched: 24. CDR3 DNA: TGTGCCAGCAGCCAACCTACAGGGGTGGGGAGCGTGGGATGGTCCAAGCCCCAGCATTTT. Translating gives CASSQPTGVGSVGWSKPQHF.

The J gene is TRBJ1-2, the V gene TRBV27; D possibly corresponds to TRBD1 (5 bases). Germline V gives CDR1 MNHEY, CDR2 SMNVEV (reference sequence). V lost 4 bases and J lost 5, with 11 bases in between. This CDR3 region has 13 residues. CDR3 loop: CASSYSREYGYTF. As DNA, the CDR3 is TGTGCCAGCAGTTATTCCAGGGAGTATGGCTACACCTTC.

The chain combines TRBV10-1 with TRBJ2-5, with unresolved D. The germline V gene has CDR1 WNHNN and CDR2 SYGVQD (reference sequence). This CDR3 is built from 14 residues. Trimming took off 0 bases at V and 2 bases at J, with 7 bases between the two ends. CDR3 sequence: CASSESGFQETQYF. In nucleotides, the CDR3 is TGCGCCAGCAGTGAGTCCGGGTTTCAAGAGACCCAGTACTTC.

This clonotype was recorded a few times. This chain uses TRBV6-1 with TRBJ1-2, with D uncertain. This CDR3 has 13 amino acids. Germline V CDR1 and CDR2: MNHNS, SASEGT. Trimming shortened V by 6 bases and J by 3 bases, and 11 bases separated the two germline ends. The CDR3 DNA reads as TGTGCCAGCAGCGCCGGCGGGGACTATGGCTACACCTTC. Amino acids: CASSAGGDYGYTF.

The chain combines TRBV10-1 with TRBJ2-5, with unresolved D. CDR1 is WNHNN, CDR2 SYGVQD, per germline (reference sequence). This CDR3 spans 16 amino acids. The ends were cut back, 1 base at V and 5 bases at J, with 17 bases in the middle. The DNA for the CDR3 is TGCGCCAGCAGTGAGTTGGGTTCTACTGCTATGGAGACCCAGTACTTC. This translates into CASSELGSTAMETQYF.

The rearrangement uses TRBV5-1 and TRBJ2-5; 10 bases are a match to TRBD2. V was pared by 2 bases and J by 2 bases, with 12 bases of the junction left unmatched. The CDR3 extends over 18 amino acids. Per the germline V gene, CDR1 is SGHRS and CDR2 is YFSETQ. The CDR3: CASSFRGRGLADQETQYF. CDR3 in DNA: TGCGCCAGCAGCTTCCGTGGGAGAGGACTAGCGGATCAAGAGACCCAGTACTTC.

The rearrangement joins TRBV6-5 to TRBJ1-2; D is perhaps TRBD1 (6 bases). The V and J ends lost 0 bases and 7 bases respectively, with 15 bases between them. CDR1 is MNHEY, CDR2 SVGAGI, per germline. The CDR3 length is 15 residues. The CDR3 nucleotides read TGTGCCAGCAGTTACTCGTCCAGGGGAAGGGGTGGCTACACCTTC. Protein product: CASSYSSRGRGGYTF.

There are a few counts of this clonotype. This CDR3 reads CASSLAPGDRTEAFF. CDR3 coding DNA: TGTGCCAGCAGCTTGGCCCCAGGGGACCGCACTGAAGCTTTCTTT. This chain connects TRBV7-3 to TRBJ1-1; possible D gene TRBD1, 6 bases. The CDR3 is 15 residues long. V lost 3 bases and J lost 4, with 15 bases in between. Germline CDR1 is SGHTA and CDR2 is FQGTGA. The full variable domain, with the rest looked up from reference TRBV7-3 and TRBJ1-1, is GAGVSQTPSNKVTEKGKYVELRCDPISGHTALYWYRQSLGQGPEFLIYFQGTGAADDSGLPNDRFFAVRPEGSVSTLKIQRTERGDSAVYLCASSLAPGDRTEAFFGQGTRLTVV.

This clonotype was counted between two and nine times. This chain connects TRBV5-5 to TRBJ1-1, with D maybe TRBD1 (5 bases). The V end was cut by 1 base, the J end by 3 bases, with 10 bases between. CDR1 SGHKS and CDR2 YYEKEE come from the germline V gene (reference sequence). The CDR3 runs 14 residues. The CDR3 DNA is TGTGCCAGCAGCTTGATGGGGGGGTACACTGAAGCTTTCTTT. This translates into CASSLMGGYTEAFF.

The V call is TRBV3-1, the J call TRBJ1-5; D uncertain. From germline, CDR1 is LGHDT and CDR2 YNNKEL (reference sequence). The CDR3 spans 16 residues. The germline V and J ends were trimmed by 0 bases and 4 bases, with 13 bases remaining between them. The DNA for the CDR3 is TGTGCCAGCAGCCAAGACGGGCGGGTTCGAAATCAGCCCCAGCATTTT. Amino acids: CASSQDGRVRNQPQHF.

The chain links TRBV12-3 or TRBV12-4 to TRBJ2-7, with D possibly matching TRBD2 (5 bases). Trimming removed 6 bases from V and 0 bases from J, with 15 bases in between. CDR3 length: 15 residues. The CDR3 sequence is CASSAPSGLSYEQYF. The CDR3 region has the DNA TGTGCCAGCAGCGCCCCAAGCGGACTCTCCTACGAGCAGTACTTC.

At least ten counts were recorded for this clonotype. Germline is not matched at one junction end, which may reflect a read error. This chain connects TRBV12-3 or TRBV12-4 to TRBJ2-1; 8 positions agree with TRBD2. The length of the CDR3 is 13 residues. The CDR3 DNA reads TGTGCCAGCAGCTTAGGTAGCGGGGATGAGCAGTTCTTC. It is translated as CASSLGSGDEQFF.